The T cell receptor beta chain described here comes from a study of vaccination and CD4 T cells after COVID-19. Scientists ran DNA taken from cultured CD4+ T cells through the Oncomine TCR Beta short-read assay for sequencing. MiXCR, applied by TCRdb to the PCR reads, yields one record per CDR3 protein. The profile shows roughly 4,200 distinct CDR3 sequences, approximately 43% of them singletons. V was clipped by 7 bases and J by 0 bases, with 15 bases between them. The CDR3 consists of 15 residues. Per the germline V gene, CDR1 is LNHDA and CDR2 is SQIVND (reference sequence). Concerning this clonotype itself: Its antigen is not identified.

This sample's treatment: roughly 10-day PBMC culture with coronavirus spike peptide pools or control peptides (ViraFEST assay). The sequence was collected from a human donor who had recovered from COVID-19. Material for sequencing was CD4+ T cells from blood, cultured in vitro. The chain uses TRBV19 and TRBJ1-1, with unresolved D. CDR3 in DNA: TGTGCCAGTACTGTGACCAGAGACATGAACACTGAAGCTTTCTTT. It codes for CASTVTRDMNTEAFF.